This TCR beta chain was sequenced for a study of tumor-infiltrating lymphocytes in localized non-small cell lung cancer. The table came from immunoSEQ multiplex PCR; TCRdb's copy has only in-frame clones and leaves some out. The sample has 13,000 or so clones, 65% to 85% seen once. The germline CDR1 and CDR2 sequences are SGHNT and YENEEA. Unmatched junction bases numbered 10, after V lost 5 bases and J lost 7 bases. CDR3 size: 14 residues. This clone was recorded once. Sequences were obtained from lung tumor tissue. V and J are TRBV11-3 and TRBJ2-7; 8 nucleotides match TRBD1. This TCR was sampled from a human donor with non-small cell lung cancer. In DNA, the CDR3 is TGTGCCAGCAGCCCGAGACAGGGGACGGGTGAGCAGTACTTC. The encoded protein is CASSPRQGTGEQYF.